This T cell receptor (beta chain) was recovered during a study of cytomegalovirus exposure and HLA in healthy donors. Study-level findings and limits: Under in vitro conditions, a few CMV-associated chains were confirmed as specific for CMV antigens. The study flagged some 170 TCR beta chains as cytomegalovirus-associated.

As for this clone: The target antigen is unknown.

The CDR3 has 15 residues. The ends lost 4 bases at V and 4 bases at J; junction bases unmatched: 7. CDR1 GTSNPN and CDR2 SVGIG come from the germline V gene (reference sequence). The method was immunoSEQ multiplex PCR; TCRdb's version includes in-frame clones alone and lacks a portion of them. The table shows 200,000 or so clones, with about 80% occurring only once. Sequences were obtained from PBMCs. The chain is built from TRBV30 and TRBJ2-1, with 10 nucleotides matching TRBD2. This receptor was obtained from a young man in good health and CMV-seropositive. In DNA form, the CDR3 reads TGTGCCTGGACGAAGACTAGCGGGTCGTACAATGAGCAGTTCTTC. This codes for CAWTKTSGSYNEQFF.